This TCR beta chain was recorded in a study of CD8+ T cells in alopecia areata. Background on the study: Treated patients were given oral tofacitinib, which was dosed at 5 to 10 mg twice daily. Tofacitinib therapy took 6 to 18 months; 6 months off drug came after.

Per the germline V gene, CDR1 is SQVTM and CDR2 is ANQGSEA. Deletions cut 7 bases from V and 0 bases from J, with 12 bases between. The CDR3 extends over 13 amino acids. The treatment: oral pan-JAK inhibitor, 5-10 mg twice daily. Following RNA extraction, reverse transcription yielded cDNA that acted as the sequencing template. The method was immunoSEQ multiplex PCR; TCRdb's version includes in-frame clones alone and lacks a portion of them. The data hold 150,000 to 200,000 clones, with 60% observed a single time. Sample: CD4+ T cells sorted from blood, taken at week 24, from a patient treated with tofacitinib. The TCR sequence derives from a human donor with alopecia areata. The V gene is TRBV29-1, the J gene TRBJ1-2; D is uncertain. In DNA, the CDR3 is TGCAGCGCTGGCGAGGGCTCTAACTATGGCTACACCTTC. Translated, it gives CSAGEGSNYGYTF.